The present T cell receptor (beta chain) was sequenced within a study of T cell responses to AZD1222 COVID-19 vaccine. Generated by immunoSEQ multiplex PCR, the TCRdb table keeps only in-frame clones and is missing some. Here the sample spans about 160,000 clones, 90% being singletons. Unmatched junction bases numbered 9, after V lost 3 bases and J lost 8 bases. The germline CDR1 and CDR2 sequences are MNHNS and SASEGT. The CDR3 loop spans 14 amino acids. This receptor was taken from an adult in good health. The chain joins TRBV6-1 to TRBJ1-2; 7 bases are a match to TRBD1. The specimen was peripheral blood, collected on day 0 of AZD1222 vaccination. The CDR3 here is CASSEGQGGSGYTF. CDR3 DNA sequence: TGTGCCAGCAGTGAGGGGCAGGGGGGTAGCGGCTACACCTTC.